This T cell receptor beta chain was identified in a study of T cell responses to AZD1222 COVID-19 vaccine. Germline loops: CDR1 GTSNPN, CDR2 SVGIG (reference sequence). Between the trimmed V and J ends, which lost 2 bases and 5 bases, there was a span of 10 bases. The CDR3 totals 13 residues. The table came from immunoSEQ multiplex PCR; TCRdb's copy has only in-frame clones and leaves some out. The data contain around 100,000 clones, about 90% of them singletons. The study's findings and limits: Spike regions recognized by vaccine-associated CD4 TCRs spanned the protein, led by 160-218 and 743-854.

A few counts support this clone. Antigen specificity is unknown. This receptor was taken from an adult in good health. The sequenced sample was peripheral blood, obtained on day 0 of MenACWY control vaccination. The rearrangement joins TRBV30 to TRBJ1-5, with D perhaps TRBD1 (6 bases). In DNA form, the CDR3 reads TGTGCCTGGAGTTACAGGGAGGATCAGCCCCAGCATTTT. Translation: CAWSYREDQPQHF.